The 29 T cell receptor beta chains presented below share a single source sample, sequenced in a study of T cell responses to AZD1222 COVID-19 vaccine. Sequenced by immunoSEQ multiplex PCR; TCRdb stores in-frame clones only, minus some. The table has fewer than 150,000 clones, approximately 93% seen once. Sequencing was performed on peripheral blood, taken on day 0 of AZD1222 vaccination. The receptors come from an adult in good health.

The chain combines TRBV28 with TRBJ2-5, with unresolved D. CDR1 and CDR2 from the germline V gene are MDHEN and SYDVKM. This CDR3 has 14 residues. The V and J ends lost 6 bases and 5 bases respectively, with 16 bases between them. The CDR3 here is CASSPPSVLETQYF. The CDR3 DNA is TGTGCCAGCAGCCCCCCGTCGGTCTTGGAGACCCAGTACTTC. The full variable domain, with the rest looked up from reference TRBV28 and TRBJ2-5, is DVKVTQSSRYLVKRTGEKVFLECVQDMDHENMFWYRQDPGLGLRLIYFSYDVKMKEKGDIPEGYSVSREKKERFSLILESASTNQTSMYLCASSPPSVLETQYFGPGTRLLVL.

The CDR3: CASSPDRPMNTEAFF. The CDR3 nucleotides read TGTGCCAGCAGTCCGGACAGACCCATGAACACTGAAGCTTTCTTT. V is TRBV6-6 and J is TRBJ1-1, with D possibly being TRBD1 (6 bases). The CDR3 has 15 amino acids. Germline V gene lookup returns CDR1 MNHNY and CDR2 SVGAGI (reference sequence). The V gene lost 5 bases and the J gene lost 0 bases, with 13 bases spanning the gap.

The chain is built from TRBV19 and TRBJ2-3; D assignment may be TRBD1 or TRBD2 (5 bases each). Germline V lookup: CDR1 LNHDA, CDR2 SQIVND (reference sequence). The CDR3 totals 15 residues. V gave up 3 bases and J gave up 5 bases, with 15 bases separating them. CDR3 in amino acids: CASSIGALGGDTQYF. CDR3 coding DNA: TGTGCCAGTAGTATTGGAGCCCTTGGGGGAGATACGCAGTATTTT.

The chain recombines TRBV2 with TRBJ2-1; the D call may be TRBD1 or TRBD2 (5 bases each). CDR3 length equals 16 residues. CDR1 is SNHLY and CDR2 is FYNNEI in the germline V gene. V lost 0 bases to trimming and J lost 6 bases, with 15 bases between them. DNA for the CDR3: TGTGCCAGCAGTGAAGCTATCCAGGGTGGGGGCAATGAGCAGTTCTTC. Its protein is CASSEAIQGGGNEQFF.

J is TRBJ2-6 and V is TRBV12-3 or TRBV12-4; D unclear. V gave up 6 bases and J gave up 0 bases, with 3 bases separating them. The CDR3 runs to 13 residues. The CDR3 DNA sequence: TGTGCCAGCAGCAGCTCTGGGGCCAACGTCCTGACTTTC. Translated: CASSSSGANVLTF.

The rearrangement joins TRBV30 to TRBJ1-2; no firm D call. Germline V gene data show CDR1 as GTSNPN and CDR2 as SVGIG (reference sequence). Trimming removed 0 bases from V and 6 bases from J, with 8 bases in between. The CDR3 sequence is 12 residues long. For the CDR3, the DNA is TGTGCCTGGAGTGTATATCAGAATGGCTACACCTTC. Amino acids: CAWSVYQNGYTF.

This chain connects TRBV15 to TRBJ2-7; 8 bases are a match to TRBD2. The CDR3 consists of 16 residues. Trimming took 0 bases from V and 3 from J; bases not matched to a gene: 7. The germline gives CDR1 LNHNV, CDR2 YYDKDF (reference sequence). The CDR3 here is CATSREQSGSSYEQYF. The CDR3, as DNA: TGTGCCACCAGCAGAGAACAAAGCGGGAGTAGCTACGAGCAGTACTTC.

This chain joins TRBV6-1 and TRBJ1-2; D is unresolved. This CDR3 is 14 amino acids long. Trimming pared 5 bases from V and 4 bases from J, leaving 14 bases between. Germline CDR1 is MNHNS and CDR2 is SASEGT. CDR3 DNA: TGTGCCAGCAGTTCCCCGGACCGAACCTATGGCTACACCTTC. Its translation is CASSSPDRTYGYTF.

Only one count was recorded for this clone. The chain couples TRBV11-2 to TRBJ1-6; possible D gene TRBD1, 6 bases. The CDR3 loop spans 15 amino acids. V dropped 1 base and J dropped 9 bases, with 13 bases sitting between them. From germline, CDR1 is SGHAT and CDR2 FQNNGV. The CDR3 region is CASSLGGGLRSPLHF. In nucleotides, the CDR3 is TGTGCCAGCAGCTTAGGCGGGGGGCTGCGTTCACCCCTCCACTTT.

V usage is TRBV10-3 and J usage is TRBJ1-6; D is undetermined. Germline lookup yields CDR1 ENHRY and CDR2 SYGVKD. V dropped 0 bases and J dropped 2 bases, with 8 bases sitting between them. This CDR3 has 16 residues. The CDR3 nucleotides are TGTGCCATCAGTGAGTCGACTGGGGCCTATAATTCACCCCTCCACTTT. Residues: CAISESTGAYNSPLHF.

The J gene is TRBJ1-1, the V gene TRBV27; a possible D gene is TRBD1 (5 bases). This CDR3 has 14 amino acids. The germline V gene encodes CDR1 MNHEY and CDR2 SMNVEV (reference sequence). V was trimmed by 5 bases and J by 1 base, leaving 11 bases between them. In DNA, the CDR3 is TGTGCCAGCAGTCCCCGGGGGGGGAACACTGAAGCTTTCTTT. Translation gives CASSPRGGNTEAFF.

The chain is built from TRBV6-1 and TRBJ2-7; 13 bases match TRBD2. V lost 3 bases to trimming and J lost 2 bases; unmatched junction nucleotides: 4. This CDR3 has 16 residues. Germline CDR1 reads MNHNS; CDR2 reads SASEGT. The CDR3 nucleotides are TGTGCCAGCAGTGACAGGGGACTAGCGGGACCCTACGAGCAGTACTTC. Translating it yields CASSDRGLAGPYEQYF.

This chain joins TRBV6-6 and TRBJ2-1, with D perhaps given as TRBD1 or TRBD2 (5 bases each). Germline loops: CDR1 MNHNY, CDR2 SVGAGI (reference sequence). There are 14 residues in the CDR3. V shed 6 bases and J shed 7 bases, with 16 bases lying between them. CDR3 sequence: CASSSTGLLNEQFF. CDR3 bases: TGTGCCAGCAGCTCCACGGGGCTGTTGAATGAGCAGTTCTTC.

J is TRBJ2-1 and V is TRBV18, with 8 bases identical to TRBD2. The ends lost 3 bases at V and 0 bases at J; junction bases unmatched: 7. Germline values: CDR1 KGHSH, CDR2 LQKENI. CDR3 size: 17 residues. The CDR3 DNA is TGTGCCAGCTCACCTGGAGTGAGCGGGAGCTCCTACAATGAGCAGTTCTTC. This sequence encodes CASSPGVSGSSYNEQFF.

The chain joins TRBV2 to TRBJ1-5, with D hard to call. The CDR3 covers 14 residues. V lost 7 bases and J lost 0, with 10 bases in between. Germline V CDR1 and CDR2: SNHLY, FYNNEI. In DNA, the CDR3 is TGTGCCAGCACGCGAACTTATAGCAATCAGCCCCAGCATTTT. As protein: CASTRTYSNQPQHF.

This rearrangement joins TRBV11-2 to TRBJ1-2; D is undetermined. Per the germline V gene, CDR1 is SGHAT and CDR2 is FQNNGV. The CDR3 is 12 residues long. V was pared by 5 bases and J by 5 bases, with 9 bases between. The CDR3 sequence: CASSESDYGYTF. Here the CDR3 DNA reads TGTGCCAGCAGCGAGTCAGATTATGGCTACACCTTC.

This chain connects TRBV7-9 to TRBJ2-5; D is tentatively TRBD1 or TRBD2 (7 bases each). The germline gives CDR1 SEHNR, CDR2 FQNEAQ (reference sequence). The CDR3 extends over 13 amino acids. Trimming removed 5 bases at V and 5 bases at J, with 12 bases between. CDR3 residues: CASSRQGGETQYF. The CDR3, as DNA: TGTGCCAGCAGCAGACAGGGAGGGGAGACCCAGTACTTC.

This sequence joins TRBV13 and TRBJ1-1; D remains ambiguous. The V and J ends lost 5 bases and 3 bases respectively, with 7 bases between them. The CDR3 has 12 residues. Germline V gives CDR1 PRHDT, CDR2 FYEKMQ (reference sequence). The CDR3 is CASSHAYTEAFF. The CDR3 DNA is TGTGCCAGCAGCCACGCCTACACTGAAGCTTTCTTT.

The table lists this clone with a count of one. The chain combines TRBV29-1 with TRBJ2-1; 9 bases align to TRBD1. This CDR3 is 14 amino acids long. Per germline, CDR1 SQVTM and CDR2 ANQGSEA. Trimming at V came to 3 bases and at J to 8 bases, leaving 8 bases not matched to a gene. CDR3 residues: CSVDRTGVSHEQFF. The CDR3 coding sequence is TGCAGCGTTGATCGGACAGGGGTCTCCCATGAGCAGTTCTTC.

CDR3 DNA sequence: TGTGCCAGCGTGGGGACAGAGAATGCCAAAAACATTCAGTACTTC. Residues: CASVGTENAKNIQYF. The chain is built from TRBV28 and TRBJ2-4; TRBD1 agrees at 7 bases. Germline CDR1 and CDR2: MDHEN and SYDVKM. After removal of 8 bases from V and 1 base from J, the junction contained 8 bases not matched to a gene. CDR3 length equals 15 residues.

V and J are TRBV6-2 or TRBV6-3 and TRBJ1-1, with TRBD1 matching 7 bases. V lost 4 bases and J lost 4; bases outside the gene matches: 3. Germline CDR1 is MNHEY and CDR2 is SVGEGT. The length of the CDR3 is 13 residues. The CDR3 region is CASSLGQSTEAFF. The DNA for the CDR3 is TGTGCCAGCAGTTTGGGACAGAGCACTGAAGCTTTCTTT.

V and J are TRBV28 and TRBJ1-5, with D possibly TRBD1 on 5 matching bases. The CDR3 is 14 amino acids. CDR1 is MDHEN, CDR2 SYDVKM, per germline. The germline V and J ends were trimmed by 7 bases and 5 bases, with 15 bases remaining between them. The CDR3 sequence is CASTPGGAHQPQHF. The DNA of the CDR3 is TGTGCCAGCACCCCCGGAGGGGCCCATCAGCCCCAGCATTTT.

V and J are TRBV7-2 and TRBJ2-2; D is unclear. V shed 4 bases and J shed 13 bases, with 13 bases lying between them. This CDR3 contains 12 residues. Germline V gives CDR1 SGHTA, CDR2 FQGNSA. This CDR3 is CASSYSTRSLFF. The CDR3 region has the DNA TGTGCCAGCAGCTACTCCACCCGGTCGCTGTTTTTT.

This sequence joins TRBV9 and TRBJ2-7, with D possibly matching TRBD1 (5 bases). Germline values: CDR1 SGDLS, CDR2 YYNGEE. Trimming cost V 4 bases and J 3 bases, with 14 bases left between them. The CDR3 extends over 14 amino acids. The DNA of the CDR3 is TGTGCCAGCAGCCGGACATCCCTCGACTACGAGCAGTACTTC. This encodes CASSRTSLDYEQYF.

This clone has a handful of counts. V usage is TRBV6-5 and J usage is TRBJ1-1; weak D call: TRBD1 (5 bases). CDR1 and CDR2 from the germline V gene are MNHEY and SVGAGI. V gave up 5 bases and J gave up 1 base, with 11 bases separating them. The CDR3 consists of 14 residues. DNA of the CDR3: TGTGCCAGCAGTCCGGGACGGACGAACACTGAAGCTTTCTTT. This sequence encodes CASSPGRTNTEAFF.

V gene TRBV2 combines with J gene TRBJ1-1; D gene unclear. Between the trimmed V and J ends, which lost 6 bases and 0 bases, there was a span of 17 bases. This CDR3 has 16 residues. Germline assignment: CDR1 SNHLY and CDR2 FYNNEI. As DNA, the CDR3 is TGTGCCAGCAGGTCCAACCGGGCAGACATGAACACTGAAGCTTTCTTT. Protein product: CASRSNRADMNTEAFF.

CDR3: CASSLSPGQEFF. In DNA, the CDR3 is TGTGCCAGCAGTTTATCTCCGGGACAGGAATTCTTC. The chain combines TRBV28 with TRBJ2-1, with TRBD1 matching over 8 bases. The CDR3 loop spans 12 amino acids. V lost 1 base, J lost 16 bases, and 6 bases stayed unmatched. Germline loops: CDR1 MDHEN, CDR2 SYDVKM. Complete variable domain (other parts from reference TRBV28 and TRBJ2-1): DVKVTQSSRYLVKRTGEKVFLECVQDMDHENMFWYRQDPGLGLRLIYFSYDVKMKEKGDIPEGYSVSREKKERFSLILESASTNQTSMYLCASSLSPGQEFFGPGTRLTVL.

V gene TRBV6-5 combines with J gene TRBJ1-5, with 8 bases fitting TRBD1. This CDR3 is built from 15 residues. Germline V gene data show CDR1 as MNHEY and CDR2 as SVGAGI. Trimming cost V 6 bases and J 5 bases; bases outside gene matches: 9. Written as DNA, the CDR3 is TGTGCCAGCAGACCCATGGACAGGGCGGATCAGCCCCAGCATTTT. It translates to CASRPMDRADQPQHF.

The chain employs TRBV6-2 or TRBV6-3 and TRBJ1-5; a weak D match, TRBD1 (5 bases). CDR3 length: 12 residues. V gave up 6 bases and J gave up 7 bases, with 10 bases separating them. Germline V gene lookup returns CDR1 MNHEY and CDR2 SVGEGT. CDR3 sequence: CASSRGGQPQHF. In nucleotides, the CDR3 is TGTGCCAGCAGCCGTGGGGGGCAGCCCCAGCATTTT.